This T cell receptor beta chain is drawn from a study of OX40 agonist ivuxolimab in advanced cancers. About the investigation overall: Ivuxolimab was an agonistic, fully human IgG2 monoclonal antibody directed against OX40 (CD134), a costimulatory receptor. Intravenous ivuxolimab was administered to patients every 2 weeks at six dose levels: 0.01, 0.1, 0.3, 1.5, 3 and 10 mg/kg. Partial responses occurred in three dose-escalation patients, of whom one had hepatocellular carcinoma and two had cutaneous melanoma. Peripheral TCRbeta sequencing was intended to test whether TCR sequence diversity was altered and clonal T-cell expansion was caused by ivuxolimab. Patients were allowed to have had prior anti-PD-1, anti-PD-L1 or anti-CTLA-4 therapy, and approximately 37% of the dose-escalation patients had been treated with checkpoint inhibitors. Of the approximately 50 dose-escalation patients, hepatocellular carcinoma was present in about 20, melanoma in approximately 15, renal cell carcinoma in 9 and head and neck cancer in 9. In the dose-escalation cohort, 65% to 85% of patients were male, and the mean age was roughly 56 years with a range of about 20 to 80. The paper describes the monotherapy dose-escalation part (N ≈ 52 patients) of the phase I trial of ivuxolimab.

CDR1 and CDR2, per the germline V gene, are SGHAT and FQNNGV. V drops 0 bases and J drops 5 bases, leaving 14 bases in between. Including cysteine and phenylalanine, the CDR3 has 15 amino acids. The only DNA kept is the CDR3, 45 bases in frame from the first base. To sequence the TCRbeta CDR3 region, genomic DNA was isolated from the sorted cells. The immunoSEQ Assay was used for sequencing of TCRbeta CDR3 regions. TCRdb provides this immuneACCESS table in a form limited to in-frame rearrangements. Some clones are lacking; in checked studies, under half of them reflect an unresolved V gene, and why the rest are absent is not known. A total of 78,000 or so clones appear in this sample, 92% of them only once. 0.4% to 0.5% of the sample comes from the top ten. Here is what the overall study found, with its caveats: Clonal expansion of both CD4+ and CD8+ blood T cells was observed from baseline to week 6 at doses 0.1 to 3.0 mg/kg. After ivuxolimab, expanded clones were on average more numerous among CD8+ T cells than among CD4+ T cells. Which antigens the clonally expanded peripheral T cells were specific for was not determined. Partial responders in the 0.1-3.0 mg/kg groups had among the lowest normalized peripheral clonal expansion, especially among CD8+ T cells. Low levels of normalized T-cell clonal expansion were also seen in some patients who did not respond.

Notes on this clone: Its binding antigen is unknown. No much larger clonotype is one base removed from it; base qualities were not supplied.

Patients with a history of autoimmune disease or receiving systemic immunosuppression were excluded from the trial. Peripheral blood for TCR sequencing was collected from all dose cohorts at baseline, on cycle 4 day 1, and on cycle 7 day 1. Samples came from an open-label, multicenter, first-in-human phase I dose-escalation trial of ivuxolimab. Adults with locally advanced or metastatic head and neck squamous cell, hepatocellular, melanoma or renal cell carcinoma were enrolled in the trial. Before TCR sequencing, CD4+ T cells and CD8+ T cells were sorted from peripheral blood as separate populations.

The rearranged chain carries TRBV11-2 and TRBJ2-7; the D region possibly corresponds to TRBD2 (5 bases align). This TCR was sampled from an adult with an advanced solid tumor such as melanoma, head and neck, liver or kidney cancer. The sequencing used CD4+ or CD8+ T cells sorted from blood, collected in a trial of the OX40 agonist ivuxolimab. The DNA sequence is given as TGTGCCAGCAGCTTAGATCTAACGGGGTCGGACGAGCAGTACTTC. Its translation is CASSLDLTGSDEQYF.